This TCR beta chain was observed in a study of shared clonotypes between healthy human individuals. CD4+ cell separation produced CD45RA+ naive and CD45RA-negative memory subsets. At a deep level, the assay was run. Clones were read by immunoSEQ multiplex PCR, and TCRdb kept only the in-frame ones, dropping some. The data contain some 1,400,000 clones, approximately 97% of them singletons. Study-wide results and caveats: Collection of samples was limited to blood; tissue repertoires likely differ.

About this clone itself: What it binds is not known.

Unmatched junction bases numbered 5, after V lost 5 bases and J lost 3 bases. The germline V gene has CDR1 WSHSY and CDR2 SAAADI. The CDR3 length is 16 residues. Sequenced material: naive CD4+ T cells sorted from blood. This sample's subset: CD45RA+ positively selected. The source is a man aged 30-40 years in good health. The chain employs TRBV10-2 and TRBJ2-7, with 15 bases that match TRBD2. CDR3 DNA: TGCGCCAGCAGTAGGACTAGCGGGAGGGAAAGCTACGAGCAGTACTTC. Its protein is CASSRTSGRESYEQYF.